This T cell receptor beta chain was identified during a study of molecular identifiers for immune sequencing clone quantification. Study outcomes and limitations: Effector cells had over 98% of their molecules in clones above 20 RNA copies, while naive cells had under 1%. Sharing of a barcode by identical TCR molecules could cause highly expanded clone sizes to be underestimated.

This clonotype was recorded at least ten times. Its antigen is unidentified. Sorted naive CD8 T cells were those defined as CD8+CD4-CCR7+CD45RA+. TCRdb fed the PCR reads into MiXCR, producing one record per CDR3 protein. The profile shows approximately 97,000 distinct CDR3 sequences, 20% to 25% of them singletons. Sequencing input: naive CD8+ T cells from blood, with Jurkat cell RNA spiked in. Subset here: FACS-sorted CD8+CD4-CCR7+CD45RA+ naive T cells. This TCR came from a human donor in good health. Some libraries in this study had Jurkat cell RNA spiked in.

The CDR3 here is CASSLGTPGNEQFF. The DNA for the CDR3 is TGCGCCAGCAGCTTGGGGACCCCTGGCAATGAGCAGTTCTTC. This chain links TRBV5-1 with TRBJ2-1; no clear D. The germline gives CDR1 SGHRS, CDR2 YFSETQ. The CDR3 length is 14 residues. The V and J ends lost 0 bases and 6 bases respectively, with 10 bases between them. Looking up the rest from reference TRBV5-1 and TRBJ2-1 gives the full variable domain: KAGVTQTPRYLIKTRGQQVTLSCSPISGHRSVSWYQQTPGQGLQFLFEYFSETQRNKGNFPGRFSGRQFSNSRSEMNVSTLELGDSALYLCASSLGTPGNEQFFGPGTRLTVL.